The clone carrying this T cell receptor beta chain was detected ten times or more. The antigen is not known. Sequencing ends 3 residues short of the CDR3 end; the germline J gene provides the rest. V lost 3 bases, J lost 0 bases, and 12 bases lay in between. Germline values: CDR1 LGHNA, CDR2 YNFKEQ. This CDR3 is 16 amino acids long. TCRdb keeps only in-frame clones here, not all; method: immunoSEQ multiplex PCR. The data show fewer than 65,000 clones, with none appearing a single time. These data originate in a study of T cell clonality in common variable immunodeficiency. General study findings and limits: TCRbeta clonality was increased in CVID versus healthy controls. CVID subjects shared fewer TCRbeta clones than healthy controls did.

Sequences were obtained from peripheral blood mononuclear cells. This TCR was sampled from a person aged 18 to 75 in good health. The rearrangement uses TRBV4-2 and TRBJ2-1; tentative D call: TRBD2 (5 bases). CDR3 in amino acids: CASSQDSRSSYNEQFF. The part of the CDR3 DNA that was read is TGTGCCAGCAGCCAGGACTCTCGAAGCTCCTACAATGAG.